This T cell receptor beta chain was recorded in a study of cytomegalovirus exposure and HLA in healthy donors. Study overall: Falling in the Caucasian-associated ancestry cluster were roughly 86% of a few hundred genotyped donors. Study outcomes and limitations: Later analysis associated a missense DCLRE1C variant with TCR beta V- and J-gene trimming. Beyond CMV serostatus, there was no information to go on about immune exposure.

The donors, nominally healthy at sampling, likely had unrecorded immune exposures. Notes on this clone: Its cognate antigen is unknown.

PCR employed 60 Vbeta and 13 Jbeta primers. Method: immunoSEQ multiplex PCR; TCRdb's copy keeps in-frame clones and lacks some. The sample has some 80,000 clones, about 79% seen once. What was sequenced was PBMCs. This clonotype originated in a young man in good health and CMV-seropositive.

This chain's CDR3 is CASSLGGTDTQYF. For the CDR3, the DNA is TGTGCCAGCAGCTTAGGAGGCACAGATACGCAGTATTTT. This rearrangement joins TRBV11-3 to TRBJ2-3; no clear D. The CDR3 contains 13 residues. In germline, CDR1 is SGHNT, CDR2 YENEEA. V lost 1 base, J lost 1 base, and 3 bases lay in between.